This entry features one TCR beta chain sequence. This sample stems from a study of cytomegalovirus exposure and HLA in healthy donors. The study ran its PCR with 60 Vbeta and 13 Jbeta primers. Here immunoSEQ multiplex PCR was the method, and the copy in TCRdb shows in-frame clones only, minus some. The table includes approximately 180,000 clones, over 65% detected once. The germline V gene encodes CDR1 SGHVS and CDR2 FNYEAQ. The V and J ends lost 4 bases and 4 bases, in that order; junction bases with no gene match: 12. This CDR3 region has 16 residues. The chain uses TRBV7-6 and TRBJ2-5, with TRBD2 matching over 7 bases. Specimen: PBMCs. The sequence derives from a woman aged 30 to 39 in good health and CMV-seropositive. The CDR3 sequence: CASSSVAGADGETQYF. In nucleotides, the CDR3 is TGTGCCAGCAGCTCTGTCGCGGGAGCCGACGGAGAGACCCAGTACTTC.